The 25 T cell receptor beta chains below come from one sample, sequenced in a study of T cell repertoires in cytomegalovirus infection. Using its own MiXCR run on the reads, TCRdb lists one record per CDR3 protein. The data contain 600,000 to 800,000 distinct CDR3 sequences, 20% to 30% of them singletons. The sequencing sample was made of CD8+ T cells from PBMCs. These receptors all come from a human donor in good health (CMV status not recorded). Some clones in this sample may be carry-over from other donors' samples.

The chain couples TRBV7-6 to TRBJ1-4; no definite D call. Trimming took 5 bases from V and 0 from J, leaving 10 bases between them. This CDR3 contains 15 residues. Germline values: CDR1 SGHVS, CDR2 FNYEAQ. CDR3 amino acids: CASSITGATNEKLFF. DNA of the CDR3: TGTGCCAGCAGCATAACCGGAGCAACTAATGAAAAACTGTTTTTT.

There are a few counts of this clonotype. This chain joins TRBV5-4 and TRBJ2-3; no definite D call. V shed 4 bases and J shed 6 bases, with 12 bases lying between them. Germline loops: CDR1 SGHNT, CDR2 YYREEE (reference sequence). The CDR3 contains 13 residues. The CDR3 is CASSPFIRDTQYF. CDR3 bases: TGTGCCAGCAGCCCCTTTATAAGGGATACGCAGTATTTT.

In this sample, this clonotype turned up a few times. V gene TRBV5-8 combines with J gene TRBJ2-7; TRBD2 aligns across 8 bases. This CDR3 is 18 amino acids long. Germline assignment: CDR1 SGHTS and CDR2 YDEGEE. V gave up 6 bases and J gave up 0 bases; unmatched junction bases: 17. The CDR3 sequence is CASTQPLDSGAVSYEQYF. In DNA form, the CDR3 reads TGTGCCAGCACCCAGCCGTTGGATAGCGGGGCCGTCTCCTACGAGCAGTACTTC.

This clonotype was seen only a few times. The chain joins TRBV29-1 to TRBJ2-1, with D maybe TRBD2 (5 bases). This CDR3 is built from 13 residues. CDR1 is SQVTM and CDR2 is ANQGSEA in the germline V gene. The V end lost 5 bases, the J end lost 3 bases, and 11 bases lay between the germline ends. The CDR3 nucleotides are TGCAGCGTTTTATACACTAGCTACAATGAGCAGTTCTTC. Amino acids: CSVLYTSYNEQFF.

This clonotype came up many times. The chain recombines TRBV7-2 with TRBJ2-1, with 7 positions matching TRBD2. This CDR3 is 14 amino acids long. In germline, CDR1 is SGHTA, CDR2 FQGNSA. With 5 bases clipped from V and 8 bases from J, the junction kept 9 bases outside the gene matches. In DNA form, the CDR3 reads TGTGCCAGCAGCCTTACAGGTGGGAGGGATGAGCAGTTCTTC. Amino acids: CASSLTGGRDEQFF.

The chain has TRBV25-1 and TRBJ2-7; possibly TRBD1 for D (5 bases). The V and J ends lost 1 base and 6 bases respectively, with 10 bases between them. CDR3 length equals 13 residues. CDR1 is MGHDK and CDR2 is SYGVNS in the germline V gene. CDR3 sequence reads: CASSESLGAEQYF. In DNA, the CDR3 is TGTGCCAGCAGTGAATCGCTAGGGGCCGAGCAGTACTTC.

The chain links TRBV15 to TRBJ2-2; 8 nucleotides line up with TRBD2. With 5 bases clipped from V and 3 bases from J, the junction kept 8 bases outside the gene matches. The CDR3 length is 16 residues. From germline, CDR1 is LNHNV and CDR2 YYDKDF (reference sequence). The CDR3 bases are TGTGCCACCAGCGCTGAGGGCGGGGGGCACACCGGGGAGCTGTTTTTT. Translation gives CATSAEGGGHTGELFF. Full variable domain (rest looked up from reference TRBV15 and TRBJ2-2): DAMVIQNPRYQVTQFGKPVTLSCSQTLNHNVMYWYQQKSSQAPKLLFHYYDKDFNNEADTPDNFQSRRPNTSFCFLDIRSPGLGDTAMYLCATSAEGGGHTGELFFGEGSRLTVL.

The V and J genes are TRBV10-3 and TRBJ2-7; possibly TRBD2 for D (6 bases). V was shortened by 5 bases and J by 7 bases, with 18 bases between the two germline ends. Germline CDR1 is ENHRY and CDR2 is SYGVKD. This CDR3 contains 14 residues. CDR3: CAISPGTQPGEQYF. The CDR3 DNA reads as TGTGCCATCAGTCCCGGGACTCAACCGGGAGAGCAGTACTTC.

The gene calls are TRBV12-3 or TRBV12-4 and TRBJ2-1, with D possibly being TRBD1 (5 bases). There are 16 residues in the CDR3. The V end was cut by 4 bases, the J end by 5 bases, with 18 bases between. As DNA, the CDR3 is TGTGCCAGCAGTTCGGAATGGGGCGCACCCAACAATGAGCAGTTCTTC. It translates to CASSSEWGAPNNEQFF.

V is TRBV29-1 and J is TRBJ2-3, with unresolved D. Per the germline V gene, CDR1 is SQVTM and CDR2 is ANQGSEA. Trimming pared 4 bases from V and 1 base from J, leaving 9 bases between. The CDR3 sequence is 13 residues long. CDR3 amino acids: CSVVWWGTDTQYF. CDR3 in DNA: TGCAGCGTTGTTTGGTGGGGCACAGATACGCAGTATTTT.

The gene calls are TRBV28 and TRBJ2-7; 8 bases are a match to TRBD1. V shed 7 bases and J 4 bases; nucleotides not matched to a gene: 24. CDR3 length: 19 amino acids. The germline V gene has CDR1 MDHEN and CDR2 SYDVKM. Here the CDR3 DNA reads TGTGCCAGCACCCACCTCGGGGGACCACAGGGGGAAGTTGAATACGAGCAGTACGTC. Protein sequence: CASTHLGGPQGEVEYEQYV.

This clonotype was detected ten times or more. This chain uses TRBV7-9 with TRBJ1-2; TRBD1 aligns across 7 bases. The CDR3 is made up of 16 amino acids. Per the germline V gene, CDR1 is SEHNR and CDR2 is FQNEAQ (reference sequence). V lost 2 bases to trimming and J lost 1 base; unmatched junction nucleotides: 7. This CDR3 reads CASSLPRDSINYGYTF. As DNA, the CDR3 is TGTGCCAGCAGCTTACCCCGGGACAGTATTAACTATGGCTACACCTTC.

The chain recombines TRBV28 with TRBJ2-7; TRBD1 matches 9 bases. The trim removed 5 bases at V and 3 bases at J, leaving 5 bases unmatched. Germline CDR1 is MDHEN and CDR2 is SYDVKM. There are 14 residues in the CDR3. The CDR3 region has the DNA TGTGCCAGCAGTCGAAGGGGACAGGGCTACGAGCAGTACGTC. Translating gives CASSRRGQGYEQYV.

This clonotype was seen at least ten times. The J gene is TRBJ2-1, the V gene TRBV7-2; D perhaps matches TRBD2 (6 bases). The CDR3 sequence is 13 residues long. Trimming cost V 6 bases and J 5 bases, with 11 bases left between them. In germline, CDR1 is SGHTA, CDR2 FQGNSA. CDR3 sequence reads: CASSSTSHNEQFF. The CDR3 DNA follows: TGTGCCAGCAGTTCCACTAGCCACAATGAGCAGTTCTTC.

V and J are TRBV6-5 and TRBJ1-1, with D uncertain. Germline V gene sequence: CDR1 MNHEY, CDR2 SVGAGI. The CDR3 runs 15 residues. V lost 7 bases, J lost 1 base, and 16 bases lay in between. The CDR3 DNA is TGTGCCAGCATCCAAGGGCCTTGGCGGAACACTGAAGCTTTCTTT. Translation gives CASIQGPWRNTEAFF.

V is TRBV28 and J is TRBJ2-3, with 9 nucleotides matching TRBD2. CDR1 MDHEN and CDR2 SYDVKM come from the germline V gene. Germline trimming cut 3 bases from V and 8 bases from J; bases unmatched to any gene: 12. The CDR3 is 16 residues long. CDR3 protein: CASSLPSGAPPGTQYF. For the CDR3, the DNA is TGTGCCAGCAGTTTGCCTAGCGGGGCCCCCCCCGGTACGCAGTATTTT.

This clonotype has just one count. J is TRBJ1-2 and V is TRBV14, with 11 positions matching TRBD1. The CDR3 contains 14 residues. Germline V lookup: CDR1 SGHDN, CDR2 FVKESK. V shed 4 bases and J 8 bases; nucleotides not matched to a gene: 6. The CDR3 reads CASSRMDRGQGYTF. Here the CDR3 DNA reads TGTGCCAGCAGCCGCATGGACAGGGGGCAAGGCTACACCTTC.

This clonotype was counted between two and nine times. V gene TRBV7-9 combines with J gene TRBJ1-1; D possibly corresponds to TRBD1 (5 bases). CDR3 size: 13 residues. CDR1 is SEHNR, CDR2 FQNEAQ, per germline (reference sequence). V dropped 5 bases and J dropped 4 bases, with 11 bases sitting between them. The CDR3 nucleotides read TGTGCCAGCAGCGGGACGCAAAGCACTGAAGCTTTCTTT. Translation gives CASSGTQSTEAFF.

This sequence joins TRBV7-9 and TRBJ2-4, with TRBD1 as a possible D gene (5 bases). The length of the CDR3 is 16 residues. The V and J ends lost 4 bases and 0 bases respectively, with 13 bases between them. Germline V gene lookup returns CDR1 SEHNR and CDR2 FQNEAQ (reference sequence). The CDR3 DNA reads TGTGCCAGCAGCTCCCTCGACAGTATAGCCAAAAACATTCAGTACTTC. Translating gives CASSSLDSIAKNIQYF.

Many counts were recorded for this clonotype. As DNA, the CDR3 is TGTGCCAGCAGCCCCACAGGGACCTATGGCTACACCTTC. It yields the protein CASSPTGTYGYTF. The chain has TRBV7-2 and TRBJ1-2, with TRBD1 as a possible D gene (6 bases). The germline V gene encodes CDR1 SGHTA and CDR2 FQGNSA. This CDR3 is 13 amino acids long. Trimming shortened V by 5 bases and J by 4 bases, and 11 bases separated the two germline ends.

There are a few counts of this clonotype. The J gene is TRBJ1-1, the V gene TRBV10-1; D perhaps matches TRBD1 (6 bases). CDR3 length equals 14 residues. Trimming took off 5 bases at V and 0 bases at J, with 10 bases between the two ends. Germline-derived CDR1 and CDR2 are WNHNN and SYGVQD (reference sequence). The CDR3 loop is CASSYRAVNTEAFF. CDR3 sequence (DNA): TGCGCCAGCAGTTACAGGGCCGTGAACACTGAAGCTTTCTTT.

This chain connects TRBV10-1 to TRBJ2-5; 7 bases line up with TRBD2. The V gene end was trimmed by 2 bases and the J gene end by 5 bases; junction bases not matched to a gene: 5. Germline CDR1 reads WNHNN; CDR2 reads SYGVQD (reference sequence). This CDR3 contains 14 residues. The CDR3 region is CASSEERGWETQYF. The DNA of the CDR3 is TGCGCCAGCAGTGAGGAGCGGGGTTGGGAGACCCAGTACTTC.

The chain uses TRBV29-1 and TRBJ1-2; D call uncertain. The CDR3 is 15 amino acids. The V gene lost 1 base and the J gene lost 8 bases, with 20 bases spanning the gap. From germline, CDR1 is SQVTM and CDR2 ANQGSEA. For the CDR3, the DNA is TGCAGCGTTGAAGGAGGACCCCTTAGGGTCCGAGGCTACACCTTC. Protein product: CSVEGGPLRVRGYTF.

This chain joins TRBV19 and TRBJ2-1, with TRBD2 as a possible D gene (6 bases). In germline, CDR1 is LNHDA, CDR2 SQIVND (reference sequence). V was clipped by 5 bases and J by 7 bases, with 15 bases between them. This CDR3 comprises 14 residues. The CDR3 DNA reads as TGTGCCAGTAGTTGGGGGACTGTGGCGAATGAGCAGTTCTTC. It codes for CASSWGTVANEQFF.

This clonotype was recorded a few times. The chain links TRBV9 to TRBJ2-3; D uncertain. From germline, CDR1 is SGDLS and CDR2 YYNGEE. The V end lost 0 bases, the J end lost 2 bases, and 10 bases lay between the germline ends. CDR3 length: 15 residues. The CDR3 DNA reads TGTGCCAGCAGCGTAGAGGGTAGCACCACAGATACGCAGTATTTT. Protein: CASSVEGSTTDTQYF.